This TCR beta chain was recovered during a study of T cells in Graves' hyperthyroidism and ophthalmopathy. Study-wide results and caveats: From stable hyperthyroidism, ophthalmopathy was separated by a 13 V-J model.

A Clinical Activity Score of at least 3, a NOSPECS grade of at least 4 and a duration under 3 months were recorded in the ophthalmopathy patients. This CDR3 region has 11 residues. Germline V gene lookup returns CDR1 DFQATT and CDR2 SNEGSKA (reference sequence). The V and J ends lost 5 bases and 7 bases respectively, with 9 bases between them. Many counts were recorded for this clonotype. The antigen is not known. Researchers took RNA transcripts and amplified the TCR beta CDR3 regions from them. A set of HTBI primers served as the primers for a first-round RT-PCR of the TCR CDR3. MiXCR was run by TCRdb on the multiplex PCR reads, yielding one entry per CDR3 protein. The table records about 500,000 distinct CDR3 sequences, about 16% of them present only once.

The source of this sequence is a woman in her thirties with Graves' ophthalmopathy. Material for sequencing was blood. J is TRBJ2-1 and V is TRBV20-1; D could derive from TRBD1 or TRBD2 (5 bases each). The CDR3 reads CSAGTSNEQFF. The CDR3 nucleotides read TGCAGTGCTGGGACCTCTAATGAGCAGTTCTTC.